This TCR beta chain emerged from a study of shared clonotypes between healthy human individuals. The study's findings and limits: Naive subsets typically showed greater estimated richness than memory subsets. Relative to clonotypes present in all four donors, those not shared had lower generation probabilities. Represented diversity (both genetic and exposure-history) was limited by the small number of donors.

How the authors handled the data: Junction-only sequences produced by ImmunoSEQ had no quality scores, so filtering differed. The data were produced by immunoSEQ multiplex PCR, yet TCRdb's version contains in-frame clones alone and is incomplete. D and trimming were read from the DNA, whereas the V and J calls and clone size are those reported in that table. Here the sample spans around 1.9 million clones, roughly 91% being singletons. With 4 bases removed from V and 1 base from J, the gap between germline ends came to 5 bases. This CDR3 has 13 amino acids. Germline V gives CDR1 SGDLS, CDR2 YYNGEE. As regards this clone: Its target is not known.

The naive CD8 subset, CD45RO-negative cells positively selected for CCR7, excluded terminally differentiated effector memory CD45RA+ cells. The receptor was isolated from a man between 18 and 29 years old in good health. Some clones in this sample may be carry-over from other donors' samples. This sequence joins TRBV9 and TRBJ2-2; D unclear. Sequenced input: naive CD8+ T cells from PBMCs. The CDR3, as DNA: TGTGCCAGCAGCATGCGGAACACCGGGGAGCTGTTTTTT. Protein: CASSMRNTGELFF.